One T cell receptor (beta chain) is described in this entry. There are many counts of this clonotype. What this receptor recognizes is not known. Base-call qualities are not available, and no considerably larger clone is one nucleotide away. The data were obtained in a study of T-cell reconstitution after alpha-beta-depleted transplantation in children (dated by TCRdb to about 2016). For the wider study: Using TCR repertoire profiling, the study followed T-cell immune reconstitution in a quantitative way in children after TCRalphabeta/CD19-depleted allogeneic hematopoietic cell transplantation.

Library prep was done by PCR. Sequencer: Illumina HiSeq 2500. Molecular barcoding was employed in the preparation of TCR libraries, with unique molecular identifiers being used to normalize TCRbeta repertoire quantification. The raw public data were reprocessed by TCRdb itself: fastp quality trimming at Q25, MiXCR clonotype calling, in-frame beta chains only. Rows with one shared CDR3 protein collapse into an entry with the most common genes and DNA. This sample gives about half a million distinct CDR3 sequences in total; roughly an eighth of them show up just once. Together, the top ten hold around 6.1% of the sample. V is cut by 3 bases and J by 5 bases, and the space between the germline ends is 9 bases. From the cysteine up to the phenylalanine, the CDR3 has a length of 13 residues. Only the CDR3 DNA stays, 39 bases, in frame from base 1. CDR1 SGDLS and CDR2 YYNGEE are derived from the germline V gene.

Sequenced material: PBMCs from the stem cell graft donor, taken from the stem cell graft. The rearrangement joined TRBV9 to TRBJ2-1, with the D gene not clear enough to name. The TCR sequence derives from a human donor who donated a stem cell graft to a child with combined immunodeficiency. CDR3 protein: CASSGSDNNEQFF. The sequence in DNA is TGTGCCAGCAGCGGGAGTGACAACAATGAGCAGTTCTTC.